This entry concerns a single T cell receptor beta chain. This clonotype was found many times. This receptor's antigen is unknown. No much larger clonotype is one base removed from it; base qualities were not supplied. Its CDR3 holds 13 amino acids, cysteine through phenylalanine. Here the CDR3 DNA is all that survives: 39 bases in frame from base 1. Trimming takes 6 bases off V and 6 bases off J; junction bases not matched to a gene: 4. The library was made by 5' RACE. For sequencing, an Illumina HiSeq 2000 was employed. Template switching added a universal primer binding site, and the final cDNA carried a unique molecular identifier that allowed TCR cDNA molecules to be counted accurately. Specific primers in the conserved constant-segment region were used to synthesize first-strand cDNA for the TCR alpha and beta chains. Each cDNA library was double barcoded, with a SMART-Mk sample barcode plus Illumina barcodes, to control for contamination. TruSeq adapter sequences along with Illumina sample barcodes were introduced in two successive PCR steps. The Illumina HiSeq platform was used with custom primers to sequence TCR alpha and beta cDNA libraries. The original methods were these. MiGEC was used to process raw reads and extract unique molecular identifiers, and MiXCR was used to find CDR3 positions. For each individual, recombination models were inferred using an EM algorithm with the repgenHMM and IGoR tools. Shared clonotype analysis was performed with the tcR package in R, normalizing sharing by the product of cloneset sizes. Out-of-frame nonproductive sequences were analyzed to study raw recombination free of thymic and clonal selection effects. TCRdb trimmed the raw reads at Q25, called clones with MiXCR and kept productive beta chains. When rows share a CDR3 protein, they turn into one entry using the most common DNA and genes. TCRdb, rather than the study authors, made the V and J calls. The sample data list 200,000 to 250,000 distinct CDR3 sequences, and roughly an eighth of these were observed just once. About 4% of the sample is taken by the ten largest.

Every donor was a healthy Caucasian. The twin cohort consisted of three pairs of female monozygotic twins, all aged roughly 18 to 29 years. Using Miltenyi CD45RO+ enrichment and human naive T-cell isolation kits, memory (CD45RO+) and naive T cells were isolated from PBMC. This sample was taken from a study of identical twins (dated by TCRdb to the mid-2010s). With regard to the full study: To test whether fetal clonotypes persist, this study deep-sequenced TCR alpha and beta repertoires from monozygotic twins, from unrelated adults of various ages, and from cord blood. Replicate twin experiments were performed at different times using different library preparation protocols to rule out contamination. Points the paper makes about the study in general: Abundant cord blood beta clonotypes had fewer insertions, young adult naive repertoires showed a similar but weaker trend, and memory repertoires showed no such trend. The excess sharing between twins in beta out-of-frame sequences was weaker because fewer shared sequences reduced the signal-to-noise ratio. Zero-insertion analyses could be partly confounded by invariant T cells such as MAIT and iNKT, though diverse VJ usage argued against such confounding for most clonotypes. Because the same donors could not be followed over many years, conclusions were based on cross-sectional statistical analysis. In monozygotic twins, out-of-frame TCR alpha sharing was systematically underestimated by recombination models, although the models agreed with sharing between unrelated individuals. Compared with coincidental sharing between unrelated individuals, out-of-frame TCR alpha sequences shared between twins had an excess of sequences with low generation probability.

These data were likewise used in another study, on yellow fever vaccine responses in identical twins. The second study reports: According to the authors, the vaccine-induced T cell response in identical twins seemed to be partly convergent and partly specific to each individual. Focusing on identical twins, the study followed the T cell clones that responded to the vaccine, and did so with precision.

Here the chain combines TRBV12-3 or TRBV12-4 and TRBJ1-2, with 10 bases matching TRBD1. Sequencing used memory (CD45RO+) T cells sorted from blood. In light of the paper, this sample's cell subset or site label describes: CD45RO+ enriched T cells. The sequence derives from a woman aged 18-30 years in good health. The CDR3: CASSRQGAHGYTF. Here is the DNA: TGTGCCAGCAGCCGACAGGGGGCCCATGGCTACACCTTC.